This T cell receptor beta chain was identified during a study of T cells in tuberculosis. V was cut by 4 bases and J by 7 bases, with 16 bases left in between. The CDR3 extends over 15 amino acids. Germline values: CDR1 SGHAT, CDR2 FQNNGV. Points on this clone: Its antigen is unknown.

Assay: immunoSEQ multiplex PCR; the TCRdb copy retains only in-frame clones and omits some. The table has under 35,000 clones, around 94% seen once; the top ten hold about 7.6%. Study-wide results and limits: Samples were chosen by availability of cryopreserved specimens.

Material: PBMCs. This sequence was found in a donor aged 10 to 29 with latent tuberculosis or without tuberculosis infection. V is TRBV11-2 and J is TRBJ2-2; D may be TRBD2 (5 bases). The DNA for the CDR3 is TGTGCCAGCAGCTCACAATGGGGAGTCGGCGGGGAGCTGTTTTTT. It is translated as CASSSQWGVGGELFF.